Listed below are T cell receptor beta chains from one sample, sequenced in a study of CD8 T cells in Susac syndrome. Using its own MiXCR run on the immunoSEQ multiplex PCR reads, TCRdb lists one record per CDR3 protein. This repertoire shows 150,000 to 200,000 distinct CDR3 sequences, around 94% found once; its top ten account for 0.14%. Specimen: CD4+ T cells from PBMCs. All receptors come from a human donor in good health. The CDR3 runs from the conserved cysteine through the conserved F or W. D genes are given only for firm matches. Clone size is given for some rows only: seen once, a few or many times, or a class if the clone is expanded.

V gene: TRBV2
D gene: .
J gene: TRBJ2-5
clone size: .
CDR3 DNA: TGTGCCAGCCGGGGCTACCAAGAGACCCAGTACTTC
CDR3 protein: CASRGYQETQYF

V gene: TRBV7-6
D gene: .
J gene: TRBJ2-1
clone size: .
CDR3 DNA: TGTGCCAGCAGCCCTAGAAACTCCTACAATGAGCAGTTCTTC
CDR3 protein: CASSPRNSYNEQFF

V gene: TRBV4-2
D gene: .
J gene: TRBJ1-2
clone size: .
CDR3 DNA: TGTGCCAGCAGCCAAGAAAGGGAATCCTATGGCTACACCTTC
CDR3 protein: CASSQERESYGYTF

V gene: TRBV20-1
D gene: TRBD1
J gene: TRBJ2-7
clone size: .
CDR3 DNA: TGCAGTGCCACGGGACAGGGGACATCCTACGAGCAGTACTTC
CDR3 protein: CSATGQGTSYEQYF

V gene: TRBV29-1
D gene: TRBD1
J gene: TRBJ2-7
clone size: .
CDR3 DNA: TGCAGCGTTATACAGGGGTCCTACGAGCAGTACTTC
CDR3 protein: CSVIQGSYEQYF

V gene: TRBV12-3/TRBV12-4
D gene: TRBD1
J gene: TRBJ1-6
clone size: .
CDR3 DNA: TGTGCCAGCAGGACCGACAGGGCTAATTCACCCCTCCACTTT
CDR3 protein: CASRTDRANSPLHF

V gene: TRBV27
D gene: TRBD1
J gene: TRBJ1-5
clone size: .
CDR3 DNA: TGTGCCAGCTCCCCTGGTACAGGGGGACAGCCCCAGCATTTT
CDR3 protein: CASSPGTGGQPQHF

V gene: TRBV29-1
D gene: .
J gene: TRBJ1-1
clone size: .
CDR3 DNA: TGCAGCGTTGTACGTGTGGACACTGAAGCTTTCTTT
CDR3 protein: CSVVRVDTEAFF

V gene: TRBV4-2
D gene: .
J gene: TRBJ2-1
clone size: once
CDR3 DNA: TGTGCCAGCAGCCAAGAAACCGGGCATGAGCAGTTCTTC
CDR3 protein: CASSQETGHEQFF

V gene: TRBV12-3/TRBV12-4
D gene: .
J gene: TRBJ2-7
clone size: .
CDR3 DNA: TGTGCCAGCAGTAGGTCTTTGTCCGAGCAGTACTTC
CDR3 protein: CASSRSLSEQYF

V gene: TRBV9
D gene: .
J gene: TRBJ1-6
clone size: .
CDR3 DNA: TGTGCCAGCAGCGCAGCACCGTCGCATTCACCCCTCCACTTT
CDR3 protein: CASSAAPSHSPLHF

V gene: TRBV18
D gene: .
J gene: TRBJ1-5
clone size: .
CDR3 DNA: TGTGCCAGCTCACCACAGGGGACCGACAATCAGCCCCAGCATTTT
CDR3 protein: CASSPQGTDNQPQHF

V gene: TRBV7-9
D gene: .
J gene: TRBJ1-5
clone size: few
CDR3 DNA: TGTGCCAGCAGCTTAGAAGGGGGGAATCAGCCCCAGCATTTT
CDR3 protein: CASSLEGGNQPQHF

V gene: TRBV29-1
D gene: .
J gene: TRBJ1-2
clone size: .
CDR3 DNA: TGCAGCGTTGACAGGAAAATTCCGAACTATGGCTACACCTTC
CDR3 protein: CSVDRKIPNYGYTF

V gene: TRBV9
D gene: .
J gene: TRBJ1-1
clone size: .
CDR3 DNA: TGTGCCAGCAGCGTAGAAGTGAACACTGAAGCTTTCTTT
CDR3 protein: CASSVEVNTEAFF

V gene: TRBV12-3/TRBV12-4
D gene: .
J gene: TRBJ2-7
clone size: .
CDR3 DNA: TGTGCCAGCAGTATAAGGGGGGAGCAGTACTTC
CDR3 protein: CASSIRGEQYF

V gene: TRBV20-1
D gene: .
J gene: TRBJ1-1
clone size: .
CDR3 DNA: TGCAGTGCGGTCAGGCGCATGAACACTGAAGCTTTCTTT
CDR3 protein: CSAVRRMNTEAFF

V gene: TRBV4-2
D gene: .
J gene: TRBJ2-1
clone size: .
CDR3 DNA: TGTGCCAGCAGCCAAGACACAGGAAATGAGCAGTTCTTC
CDR3 protein: CASSQDTGNEQFF

V gene: TRBV3-1
D gene: .
J gene: TRBJ2-3
clone size: few
CDR3 DNA: TGTGCCAGCAGCCAGGATTTAGCGGATACGCAGTATTTT
CDR3 protein: CASSQDLADTQYF

V gene: TRBV12-3/TRBV12-4
D gene: .
J gene: TRBJ2-1
clone size: .
CDR3 DNA: TGTGCCAGCTTAGGAGGCGGGAACAATGAGCAGTTCTTC
CDR3 protein: CASLGGGNNEQFF

V gene: TRBV15
D gene: .
J gene: TRBJ1-2
clone size: .
CDR3 DNA: TGTGCCACCAGCAGAGAGTTCGCGGCGGCCTATGGCTACACCTTC
CDR3 protein: CATSREFAAAYGYTF

V gene: TRBV20-1
D gene: .
J gene: TRBJ1-2
clone size: .
CDR3 DNA: TGCAGTGCTAGGTCCCAGGGAGCTAACTATGGCTACACCTTC
CDR3 protein: CSARSQGANYGYTF

V gene: TRBV19
D gene: .
J gene: TRBJ2-3
clone size: .
CDR3 DNA: TGTGCCAGTAGTATACCGCAGGTTGCAGATACGCAGTATTTT
CDR3 protein: CASSIPQVADTQYF

V gene: TRBV10-3
D gene: TRBD1
J gene: TRBJ2-7
clone size: .
CDR3 DNA: TGTGCCATCAGTGGGGACAGGTCCTACGAGCAGTACTTC
CDR3 protein: CAISGDRSYEQYF

V gene: TRBV20-1
D gene: TRBD2
J gene: TRBJ2-5
clone size: .
CDR3 DNA: TGCAGTGCTAGGAAGACTAGCGGGGGGAAAGAGACCCAGTACTTC
CDR3 protein: CSARKTSGGKETQYF

V gene: TRBV15
D gene: .
J gene: TRBJ2-2
clone size: .
CDR3 DNA: TGTGCCACCAGCAGAGCTATGGACAAAAGTAGCGGGGAGCTGTTTTTT
CDR3 protein: CATSRAMDKSSGELFF

V gene: TRBV29-1
D gene: .
J gene: TRBJ2-5
clone size: .
CDR3 DNA: TGCAGCGCACCCGTTCTCGGCGGATCCCAGTACTTC
CDR3 protein: CSAPVLGGSQYF

V gene: TRBV5-6
D gene: .
J gene: TRBJ1-5
clone size: .
CDR3 DNA: TGTGCCAGCAGCGTGGATGGGGGATTCCAGCCCCAGCATTTT
CDR3 protein: CASSVDGGFQPQHF

V gene: TRBV5-1
D gene: .
J gene: TRBJ1-2
clone size: .
CDR3 DNA: TGCGCCAGCAGCCAGTCGGCCCGTTGGGAGGAGGGCTACACCTTC
CDR3 protein: CASSQSARWEEGYTF

V gene: TRBV9
D gene: .
J gene: TRBJ1-6
clone size: .
CDR3 DNA: TGTGCCAGCAGTCCCGGGCCCATTAATTCACCCCTCCACTTT
CDR3 protein: CASSPGPINSPLHF

V gene: TRBV14
D gene: .
J gene: TRBJ2-7
clone size: once
CDR3 DNA: TGTGCCAGCAGCCAAGTAGGGACCTACGAGCAGTACTTC
CDR3 protein: CASSQVGTYEQYF

V gene: TRBV9
D gene: .
J gene: TRBJ2-2
clone size: .
CDR3 DNA: TGTGCCAGCAGCGTGGGGGGACAGTACACCGGGGAGCTGTTTTTT
CDR3 protein: CASSVGGQYTGELFF

V gene: TRBV3-1
D gene: .
J gene: TRBJ2-3
clone size: .
CDR3 DNA: TGTGCCAGCAGCGATCGCGGACGCCAGCTATACCACCCCACAGATACGCAGTATTTT
CDR3 protein: CASSDRGRQLYHPTDTQYF

V gene: TRBV3-1
D gene: .
J gene: TRBJ1-1
clone size: .
CDR3 DNA: TGTGCCAGCAGCCATGGGGTGAACACTGAAGCTTTCTTT
CDR3 protein: CASSHGVNTEAFF

V gene: TRBV5-1
D gene: .
J gene: TRBJ1-1
clone size: .
CDR3 DNA: TGCGCCAGCAGCTTGGTGACCGGGGACACTGAAGCTTTCTTT
CDR3 protein: CASSLVTGDTEAFF

V gene: TRBV3-1
D gene: .
J gene: TRBJ2-5
clone size: few
CDR3 DNA: TGTGCCAGCAGCCAAGGACTAAACGAAGAGACCCAGTACTTC
CDR3 protein: CASSQGLNEETQYF

V gene: TRBV7-2
D gene: TRBD1
J gene: TRBJ2-5
clone size: .
CDR3 DNA: TGTGCCAGCAGCTTAGAGGGACAGGGAAGGGCCCAGTACTTC
CDR3 protein: CASSLEGQGRAQYF

V gene: TRBV12-3/TRBV12-4
D gene: TRBD1
J gene: TRBJ1-5
clone size: .
CDR3 DNA: TGTGCCAGCAGTTTAGAGAGGCTGACAGGGCCACGGTATAGCAATCAGCCCCAGCATTTT
CDR3 protein: CASSLERLTGPRYSNQPQHF

V gene: TRBV6-2/TRBV6-3
D gene: .
J gene: TRBJ2-7
clone size: .
CDR3 DNA: TGTGCCAGCAAGCGGACCGACTACGAGCAGTACTTC
CDR3 protein: CASKRTDYEQYF

V gene: TRBV28
D gene: .
J gene: TRBJ2-7
clone size: .
CDR3 DNA: TGTGCCAGCAGTTTAGTCGGACCGGAGATCTCCTACGAGCAGTACTTC
CDR3 protein: CASSLVGPEISYEQYF

V gene: TRBV20-1
D gene: .
J gene: TRBJ2-3
clone size: once
CDR3 DNA: TGCAGTGCTAGAGGGGCGGGACATAGCACAGATACGCAGTATTTT
CDR3 protein: CSARGAGHSTDTQYF

V gene: TRBV20-1
D gene: TRBD2
J gene: TRBJ2-1
clone size: .
CDR3 DNA: TGCAGTGCTCGAACCAACTTGGGACTAGCGGGGGAGCAGTTCTTC
CDR3 protein: CSARTNLGLAGEQFF

V gene: TRBV3-1
D gene: .
J gene: TRBJ1-6
clone size: .
CDR3 DNA: TGTGCCAGCAGCGCCCAGGGCAATTCACCCCTCCACTTT
CDR3 protein: CASSAQGNSPLHF

V gene: TRBV6-5
D gene: .
J gene: TRBJ1-2
clone size: .
CDR3 DNA: TGTGCCAGCAGGCCGACAGTTATATATGGTGGCTACACCTTC
CDR3 protein: CASRPTVIYGGYTF

V gene: TRBV7-3
D gene: TRBD2
J gene: TRBJ2-1
clone size: once
CDR3 DNA: TGTGCCAGCAGCTCCATAGCGGGGGCCAGTGAGCAGTTCTTC
CDR3 protein: CASSSIAGASEQFF

V gene: TRBV7-7
D gene: .
J gene: TRBJ2-7
clone size: .
CDR3 DNA: TGTGCTAGCAGTCCGCCCGGGGGACGGTACGAGCAGTACTTC
CDR3 protein: CASSPPGGRYEQYF

V gene: TRBV7-9
D gene: TRBD2
J gene: TRBJ2-1
clone size: .
CDR3 DNA: TGTGCCAGCAGCCTAGCGGGGGCTAGTGAGCAGTTCTTC
CDR3 protein: CASSLAGASEQFF

V gene: TRBV5-1
D gene: TRBD1
J gene: TRBJ2-3
clone size: .
CDR3 DNA: TGCGCCAGCAGTCTCGGGACAGCGGCAGATACGCAGTATTTT
CDR3 protein: CASSLGTAADTQYF

V gene: TRBV18
D gene: TRBD2
J gene: TRBJ2-4
clone size: .
CDR3 DNA: TGTGCCAGCTCACCACAGGGAGGGACTCTAGCCAAAAACATTCAGTACTTC
CDR3 protein: CASSPQGGTLAKNIQYF

V gene: TRBV29-1
D gene: .
J gene: TRBJ2-7
clone size: .
CDR3 DNA: TGCAGCCTCAACTCGGGGGCGCCCGACGAGCAGTACTTC
CDR3 protein: CSLNSGAPDEQYF